This T cell receptor (beta chain) derives from a study of blood T cell repertoires in COVID-19. Study background: T cells, B-cell-depleted T cells, or PBMCs provided the cDNA or gDNA that served as material.

This CDR3 is 16 amino acids long. V lost 1 base to trimming and J lost 4 bases, with 16 bases between them. CDR1 and CDR2 from the germline V gene are SGHDN and FVKESK. This table comes from immunoSEQ multiplex PCR, and its TCRdb copy is limited to in-frame clones, with some not included. The sample consists of about 120,000 clones, 81% of them appearing once. This chain uses TRBV14 with TRBJ1-2; D gene ambiguous. The source is a man between 25 and 39 years old with COVID-19, enrolled during active disease. Sample: peripheral blood. This chain's CDR3 is CASSQVAGGLLYGYTF. The DNA of the CDR3 is TGTGCCAGCAGCCAAGTCGCCGGCGGTCTCCTCTATGGCTACACCTTC.